Shown below are 15 T cell receptor beta chains from a single sample sequenced in a study of blood T cells in healthy people across ages. Using a J-beta primer mix together with a sample-barcoded 5' primer, a second PCR was run for roughly 7 to 11 cycles. TCRdb reprocessed the 5' RACE reads with MiXCR, giving one entry per CDR3 protein. This repertoire shows about 1.8 million distinct CDR3 sequences, approximately 50% found once; its top ten account for roughly 2.1%. The sample taken for sequencing was blood. The receptors originated from a woman in her 40s in good health.

The V gene is TRBV28, the J gene TRBJ2-1, with D perhaps matching TRBD2 (5 bases). V was trimmed by 3 bases and J by 7 bases, leaving 19 bases between them. CDR1 is MDHEN, CDR2 SYDVKM, per germline. The CDR3 length is 16 residues. Written as DNA, the CDR3 is TGTGCCAGCAGTTTGCCCGGGAAAATCACGGGGAATGAGCAGTTCTTC. It yields the protein CASSLPGKITGNEQFF.

Worth noting for this clonotype: One end of the junction varies from germline; a read error may be responsible. The genes are TRBV6-6 and TRBJ2-4; the D gene is possibly TRBD2 (5 bases). Germline V gene data show CDR1 as MNHNY and CDR2 as SVGAGI (reference sequence). CDR3 length: 16 amino acids. The CDR3 DNA follows: TGTGCCAGCAGGCCCCCGACCCTCCTAGCCAAAAGCATTCAGTACTTC. Residues: CASRPPTLLAKSIQYF.

This clonotype was seen only a few times. This sequence joins TRBV6-6 and TRBJ2-4, with 7 bases identical to TRBD1. The better agreement between TRBJ2-7 and the DNA end casts doubt on the J call. The germline V gene has CDR1 MNHNY and CDR2 SVGAGI (reference sequence). The CDR3 consists of 13 residues. The CDR3 region is CASSYLDRVEQYF. The CDR3, as DNA: TGTGCCAGCAGTTACCTTGACAGGGTCGAGCAGTACTTC.

V and J are TRBV6-5 and TRBJ2-7, with TRBD2 matching over 10 bases. The J call may not be correct, given that the DNA end is closer to TRBJ2-4. The V gene's germline CDR1 is MNHEY and CDR2 SVGAGI. CDR3 size: 16 residues. As DNA, the CDR3 is TGTGCCAGCAGTCAAAAGCGGGGGGGAGCCAAAAACATTCAGTACTTC. It is translated as CASSQKRGGAKNIQYF.

V and J are TRBV4-2 and TRBJ2-1; 10 bases are a match to TRBD2. Germline CDR1 and CDR2: LGHNA and YNFKEQ. The CDR3 extends over 17 amino acids. V gave up 1 base and J gave up 8 bases; unmatched junction bases: 11. DNA of the CDR3: TGTGCCAGCAGCCAAGGGTACGCCCAGCGGGGGGGCCATGAGCAGTTCTTC. Its protein product is CASSQGYAQRGGHEQFF.

The chain uses TRBV20-1 and TRBJ2-7, with 11 bases fitting TRBD2. The CDR3 totals 16 residues. Germline V gene lookup returns CDR1 DFQATT and CDR2 SNEGSKA (reference sequence). J gave up 3 bases and V 1 base, and 8 bases lay outside the gene matches. Here the CDR3 reads CSARAVTSGGDYEQYF. For the CDR3, the DNA is TGCAGTGCTAGAGCGGTAACTAGCGGGGGCGACTACGAGCAGTACTTC.

The chain uses TRBV20-1 and TRBJ1-2; D unclear. The V end was cut by 0 bases, the J end by 2 bases, with 7 bases between. This CDR3 is built from 13 residues. Germline loops: CDR1 DFQATT, CDR2 SNEGSKA (reference sequence). The CDR3 DNA reads TGCAGTGCTAGAGATCAGCCAAACTATGGCTACACCTTC. Translating it yields CSARDQPNYGYTF.

The V gene is TRBV29-1, the J gene TRBJ2-1; 12 nucleotides agree with TRBD1. With 3 bases clipped from V and 8 bases from J, the junction kept 5 bases outside the gene matches. This CDR3 region has 14 residues. The germline V gene encodes CDR1 SQVTM and CDR2 ANQGSEA. CDR3 in DNA: TGCAGCGTTGAGGGGGGACAGGGGGCCGATGAGCAGTTCTTC. Translation gives CSVEGGQGADEQFF.

The V call is TRBV27, the J call TRBJ2-3; D perhaps matches TRBD2 (6 bases). Per the germline V gene, CDR1 is MNHEY and CDR2 is SMNVEV (reference sequence). There are 14 residues in the CDR3. V lost 4 bases, J lost 3 bases, and 11 bases lay in between. CDR3 DNA sequence: TGTGCCAGCAGTTCTATGGCGGGGACAGATACGCAGTATTTT. This encodes CASSSMAGTDTQYF.

This clonotype occurred a few times. This sequence joins TRBV4-1 and TRBJ2-3; 9 bases line up with TRBD2. The J segment lost 4 bases and the V segment lost 1 base, leaving 3 bases of the junction unmatched. The length of the CDR3 is 15 residues. CDR1 and CDR2 (germline): MGHRA, YSYEKL. The CDR3 sequence: CASSQVPSGADTQYF. The DNA for the CDR3 is TGCGCCAGCAGCCAAGTGCCTAGCGGGGCAGATACGCAGTATTTT.

This clonotype was counted between two and nine times. The J gene is TRBJ1-2, the V gene TRBV20-1; tentative D call: TRBD1 (5 bases). V was pared by 6 bases and J by 6 bases, with 23 bases between. This CDR3 is 15 amino acids long. From germline, CDR1 is DFQATT and CDR2 SNEGSKA (reference sequence). The CDR3 loop reads CSAPITGGISDGYTF. The CDR3 coding sequence is TGCAGTGCCCCCATAACGGGGGGGATATCGGATGGCTACACCTTC.

This clonotype appeared a few times. The chain combines TRBV20-1 with TRBJ1-1; no firm D call. Looked up from germline, CDR1 is DFQATT and CDR2 is SNEGSKA (reference sequence). The CDR3 loop spans 14 amino acids. The V gene lost 0 bases and the J gene lost 2 bases, with 10 bases spanning the gap. Written as DNA, the CDR3 is TGCAGTGCTAGAGATCAACGAACAAACACTGAAGCTTTCTTT. Amino acids: CSARDQRTNTEAFF.

The chain couples TRBV27 to TRBJ1-1; tentative D call: TRBD1 (6 bases). This CDR3 comprises 13 residues. CDR1 and CDR2 from the germline V gene are MNHEY and SMNVEV (reference sequence). The ends were cut back, 7 bases at V and 3 bases at J, with 12 bases in the middle. CDR3 DNA: TGTGCCAGCAATTACAGGGAGGACACTGAAGCTTTCTTT. This gives the protein CASNYREDTEAFF.

The J gene is TRBJ2-1, the V gene TRBV7-8, with a tentative D call TRBD2 (7 bases). Germline V lookup: CDR1 SGHVS, CDR2 FQNEAQ. CDR3 length: 17 amino acids. V lost 4 bases and J 7 bases, leaving 23 bases between the germline ends. CDR3 protein: CASSSLRGTPERNEQFF. CDR3 sequence (DNA): TGTGCCAGCAGCTCACTGCGGGGGACACCGGAGCGAAATGAGCAGTTCTTC.

This clonotype occurred once. The chain carries TRBV5-1 and TRBJ1-2; D gene ambiguous. Per the germline V gene, CDR1 is SGHRS and CDR2 is YFSETQ. V was clipped by 0 bases and J by 7 bases, with 13 bases between them. The CDR3 consists of 14 residues. The CDR3 sequence is CASSLEVGASGYTF. CDR3 DNA: TGCGCCAGCAGCTTGGAGGTGGGAGCTAGTGGCTACACCTTC.